This is a list of T cell receptor beta chains from one sample in a study of neurological immune-mediated disorders. TCRdb reanalysed the 5' RACE reads using MiXCR and keeps one entry per CDR3 protein. Counted here are 54,000 or so distinct CDR3 sequences, 3.8% occurring once; the ten biggest clones make up 5.5% to 7.5%. Specimen: PBMCs. These receptor sequences come from a man between 60 and 75 years old with multiple sclerosis. Both conserved end residues are part of each CDR3. The D gene is left open where the match is weak. The listing skips clone size in some rows; elsewhere it reads once, few, many or a size class.

abundance	d_gene	v_gene	j_gene	CDR3aa	CDR3nt
many	-	TRBV5-1	TRBJ1-1	CASSSLGAMNTEAFF	TGCGCCAGCAGCTCCCTCGGGGCCATGAACACTGAAGCTTTCTTT
many	-	TRBV5-1	TRBJ2-3	CASSQGRLSTDTQYF	TGCGCCAGCAGCCAGGGGCGACTTAGCACAGATACGCAGTATTTT
many	-	TRBV9	TRBJ2-3	CASSPGGGGYTDTQYF	TGTGCCAGCAGCCCCGGTGGCGGCGGCTACACAGATACGCAGTATTTT
many	-	TRBV20-1	TRBJ2-7	CSATGTWVEGDFEQYF	TGCAGTGCTACCGGAACTTGGGTGGAAGGGGACTTCGAGCAGTACTTC
many	-	TRBV5-1	TRBJ2-3	CASRTGGTDTQYF	TGCGCCAGCAGGACGGGGGGCACAGATACGCAGTATTTT
many	-	TRBV7-9	TRBJ2-3	CASSGRSADTQYF	TGTGCCAGCAGCGGACGGAGCGCAGATACGCAGTATTTT
many	TRBD1	TRBV20-1	TRBJ1-5	CSAYSGTGNGQPQHF	TGCAGTGCTTACTCCGGGACAGGGAACGGTCAGCCCCAGCATTTT
many	TRBD2	TRBV20-1	TRBJ2-3	CSAGSGGAVDTQYF	TGCAGTGCTGGATCCGGGGGGGCGGTAGATACGCAGTATTTT
few	-	TRBV10-3	TRBJ2-1	CAIRETVVGNEQFF	TGTGCCATCAGGGAGACGGTGGTAGGCAATGAGCAGTTCTTC
-	-	TRBV7-8	TRBJ2-1	CASSFTPPSSSNEQFF	TGTGCCAGCAGCTTTACCCCCCCGAGCTCCTCCAATGAGCAGTTCTTC
many	-	TRBV29-1	TRBJ1-3	CSADTGPLSGNTIYF	TGCAGCGCCGATACAGGACCCCTCTCTGGAAACACCATATATTTT
many	TRBD1	TRBV20-1	TRBJ2-1	CSARDGQGGDEQFF	TGCAGTGCTAGAGATGGACAGGGAGGCGATGAGCAGTTCTTC
many	-	TRBV20-1	TRBJ2-5	CSASGSYQETQYF	TGCAGTGCTAGCGGGAGTTACCAAGAGACCCAGTACTTC
few	TRBD1	TRBV11-1	TRBJ1-2	CASSLETGSVVGGYTF	TGTGCCAGCAGCTTAGAGACAGGGAGTGTTGTCGGTGGCTACACCTTC
many	-	TRBV5-1	TRBJ2-5	CASSPGGTETQYF	TGCGCCAGCAGCCCAGGGGGGACCGAAACCCAGTACTTC
-	-	TRBV20-1	TRBJ1-3	CSAQTDSGNTIYF	TGCAGTGCCCAGACTGACTCTGGAAACACCATATATTTT
many	-	TRBV20-1	TRBJ1-5	CSARAVGRDERQPQHF	TGCAGTGCTAGAGCTGTCGGACGGGATGAAAGACAGCCCCAGCATTTT
many	TRBD1	TRBV5-1	TRBJ2-2	CASSPDRAPNTGELFF	TGCGCCAGCAGCCCGGACAGGGCCCCTAACACCGGGGAGCTGTTTTTT
many	TRBD1	TRBV29-1	TRBJ1-2	CSGGTGNYGYTF	TGCAGCGGTGGGACAGGGAACTATGGCTACACCTTC
many	-	TRBV5-1	TRBJ1-1	CASSLRGSEAFF	TGCGCCAGCAGCTTAAGGGGTAGTGAAGCTTTCTTT
many	-	TRBV5-1	TRBJ2-5	CASSLSGTPQETQYF	TGCGCCAGCAGCTTGTCCGGGACACCACAAGAGACCCAGTACTTC
-	-	TRBV12-3/TRBV12-4	TRBJ1-1	CASSPFKGLVAEAFF	TGTGCCAGCAGTCCCTTTAAGGGGCTTGTGGCTGAAGCTTTCTTT
many	-	TRBV5-1	TRBJ2-3	CASSLEGNTDTQYF	TGCGCCAGCAGCTTGGAAGGGAACACAGATACGCAGTATTTT
many	-	TRBV20-1	TRBJ2-3	CSARHPATSTDTQYF	TGCAGTGCTAGGCATCCAGCGACTAGCACAGATACGCAGTATTTT
many	-	TRBV20-1	TRBJ2-7	CSASSQPPEQYF	TGCAGTGCTAGCAGCCAGCCGCCCGAGCAGTACTTC
many	-	TRBV29-1	TRBJ2-5	CSVQRDSQETQYF	TGCAGCGTTCAGCGGGACAGCCAAGAGACCCAGTACTTC
many	-	TRBV5-1	TRBJ1-1	CAGRGVGTEAFF	TGCGCCGGGAGAGGGGTTGGCACTGAAGCTTTCTTT
many	TRBD1	TRBV10-3	TRBJ2-1	CAIMRGTEYNEQFF	TGTGCCATCATGAGGGGGACAGAGTACAATGAGCAGTTCTTC
many	-	TRBV6-5	TRBJ1-3	CASSYSVIAGNTIYF	TGTGCCAGCAGTTACTCGGTGATAGCTGGAAACACCATATATTTT
many	TRBD2	TRBV15	TRBJ2-5	CATTGLAARETQYF	TGTGCCACTACGGGACTAGCGGCTAGAGAGACCCAGTACTTC
-	-	TRBV20-1	TRBJ2-3	CSAKWEGVTDTQYF	TGCAGTGCTAAGTGGGAGGGGGTCACAGATACGCAGTATTTT
-	-	TRBV7-2	TRBJ2-7	CASSPRVSSYEQYF	TGTGCCAGCAGCCCCAGGGTGAGCTCCTACGAGCAGTACTTC
many	TRBD2	TRBV24-1	TRBJ2-1	CATSDPRGGPLLDEQFF	TGTGCCACCAGTGATCCCCGGGGAGGGCCTTTGTTGGATGAGCAGTTCTTC
many	-	TRBV20-1	TRBJ1-5	CSARTDNAIDQPQHF	TGCAGTGCGCGGACGGACAACGCCATAGATCAGCCCCAGCATTTT
many	-	TRBV20-1	TRBJ2-1	CSVRDATTEQFF	TGCAGTGTACGGGACGCAACAACGGAGCAGTTCTTC
many	TRBD1	TRBV20-1	TRBJ1-2	CSPIGQGNSNYGYTF	TGCAGTCCCATCGGACAGGGAAATTCTAACTATGGCTACACCTTC
many	-	TRBV20-1	TRBJ2-3	CSARDKGRVRDTQYF	TGCAGTGCTAGAGATAAGGGCAGGGTGAGGGATACGCAGTATTTT
many	-	TRBV2	TRBJ2-5	CASERRVETQYF	TGTGCCAGCGAGAGAAGAGTGGAGACCCAGTACTTC
many	-	TRBV20-1	TRBJ2-1	CSAPLRQGSYNEQFF	TGCAGTGCACCCCTCCGGCAGGGATCGTACAATGAGCAGTTCTTC
many	-	TRBV12-3/TRBV12-4	TRBJ1-1	CASNLKGMNTEAFF	TGTGCCAGCAACCTCAAGGGAATGAACACTGAAGCTTTCTTT
many	TRBD1	TRBV6-5	TRBJ1-2	CASSLRDRDGYTF	TGTGCCAGCAGTCTCCGGGACAGAGATGGCTACACCTTC
many	-	TRBV5-1	TRBJ1-4	CASSLALNEKLFF	TGCGCCAGCAGCTTGGCCCTTAATGAAAAACTGTTTTTT
many	-	TRBV20-1	TRBJ1-5	CSAAQGRVNQPQHF	TGCAGTGCCGCACAGGGCCGAGTGAATCAGCCCCAGCATTTT
many	TRBD1	TRBV20-1	TRBJ2-3	CSALRGTASDTQYF	TGCAGTGCTTTAAGGGGGACAGCCTCAGATACGCAGTATTTT
many	-	TRBV2	TRBJ1-5	CASSAGTLPNQPQHF	TGTGCCAGCAGTGCGGGGACATTACCCAATCAGCCCCAGCATTTT
many	-	TRBV6-2/TRBV6-3	TRBJ2-3	CATGALGDTQYF	TGTGCCACGGGAGCCCTAGGAGATACGCAGTATTTT
-	-	TRBV5-1	TRBJ1-1	CASSLARDPSTEAFF	TGCGCCAGCAGCTTGGCCCGGGACCCTTCCACTGAAGCTTTCTTT
many	-	TRBV6-5	TRBJ2-3	CASSSIGAGRADTQYF	TGTGCCAGCAGTTCCATCGGGGCGGGGCGCGCAGATACGCAGTATTTT
many	-	TRBV29-1	TRBJ2-7	CSVEGWGEGEQYF	TGCAGCGTTGAAGGATGGGGGGAAGGTGAGCAGTACTTC
many	-	TRBV20-1	TRBJ1-2	CSARPLGRRYGYTF	TGCAGTGCTAGGCCCCTAGGACGCCGCTATGGCTACACCTTC
many	-	TRBV18	TRBJ1-1	CASSLTGMNTEAFF	TGTGCCAGCTCACTAACAGGGATGAACACTGAAGCTTTCTTT
many	-	TRBV7-2	TRBJ1-6	CASSLGAASYNSPLHF	TGTGCCAGCAGCTTAGGGGCAGCCTCCTATAATTCACCCCTCCACTTT
many	-	TRBV9	TRBJ2-1	CASSLALTDNEQFF	TGTGCCAGCAGCCTTGCTCTAACCGACAATGAGCAGTTCTTC
many	TRBD1	TRBV5-1	TRBJ1-2	CASSKTGGTRGYTF	TGCGCCAGCAGCAAAACAGGGGGCACTCGGGGCTACACCTTC
many	-	TRBV28	TRBJ2-3	CASRGPYDTQYF	TGTGCCAGCCGAGGGCCGTACGATACGCAGTATTTT
many	-	TRBV5-1	TRBJ2-7	CASSSGPGPSEQYF	TGCGCCAGCAGCTCCGGCCCGGGTCCCTCGGAGCAGTACTTC